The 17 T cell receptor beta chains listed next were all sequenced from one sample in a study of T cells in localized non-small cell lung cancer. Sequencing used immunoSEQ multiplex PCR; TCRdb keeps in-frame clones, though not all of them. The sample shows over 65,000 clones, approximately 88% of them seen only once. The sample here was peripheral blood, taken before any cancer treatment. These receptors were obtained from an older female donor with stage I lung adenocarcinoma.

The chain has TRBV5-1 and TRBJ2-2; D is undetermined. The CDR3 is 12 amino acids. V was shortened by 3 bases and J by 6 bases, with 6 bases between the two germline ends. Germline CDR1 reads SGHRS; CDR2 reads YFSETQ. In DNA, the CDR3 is TGCGCCAGCAGCTACGTACCCGGGGAGCTGTTTTTT. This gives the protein CASSYVPGELFF.

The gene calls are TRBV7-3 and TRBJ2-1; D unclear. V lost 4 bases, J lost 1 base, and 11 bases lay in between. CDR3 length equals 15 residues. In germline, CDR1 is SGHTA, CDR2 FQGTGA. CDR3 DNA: TGTGCCAGCAGCTCCATCGCGGCTTCCTACAATGAGCAGTTCTTC. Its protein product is CASSSIAASYNEQFF.

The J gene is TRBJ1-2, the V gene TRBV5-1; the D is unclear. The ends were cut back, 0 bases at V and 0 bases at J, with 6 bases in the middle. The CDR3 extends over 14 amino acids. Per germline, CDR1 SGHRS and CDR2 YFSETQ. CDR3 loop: CASSLATANYGYTF. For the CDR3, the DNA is TGCGCCAGCAGCTTGGCCACAGCTAACTATGGCTACACCTTC.

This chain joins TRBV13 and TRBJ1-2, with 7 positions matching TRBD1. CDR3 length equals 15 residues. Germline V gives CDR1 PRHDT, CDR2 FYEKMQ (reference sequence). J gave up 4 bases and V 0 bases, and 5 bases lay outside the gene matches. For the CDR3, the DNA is TGTGCCAGCAGCTTAGGGTCAGGGGGAGGCTATGGCTACACCTTC. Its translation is CASSLGSGGGYGYTF. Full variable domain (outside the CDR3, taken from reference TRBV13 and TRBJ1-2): AAGVIQSPRHLIKEKRETATLKCYPIPRHDTVYWYQQGPGQDPQFLISFYEKMQSDKGSIPDRFSAQQFSDYHSELNMSSLELGDSALYFCASSLGSGGGYGYTFGSGTRLTVV.

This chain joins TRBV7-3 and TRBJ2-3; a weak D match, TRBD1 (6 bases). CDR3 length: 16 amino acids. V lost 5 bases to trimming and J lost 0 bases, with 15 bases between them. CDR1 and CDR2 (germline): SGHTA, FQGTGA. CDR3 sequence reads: CASSIQGFASTDTQYF. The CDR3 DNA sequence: TGTGCCAGCAGCATTCAGGGGTTTGCTAGCACAGATACGCAGTATTTT.

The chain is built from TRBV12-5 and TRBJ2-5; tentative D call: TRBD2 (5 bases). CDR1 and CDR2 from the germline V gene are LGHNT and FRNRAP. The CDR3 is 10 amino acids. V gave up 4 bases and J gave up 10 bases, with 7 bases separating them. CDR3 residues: CASGSGNQYF. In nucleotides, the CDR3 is TGTGCTAGTGGTTCGGGGAACCAGTACTTC.

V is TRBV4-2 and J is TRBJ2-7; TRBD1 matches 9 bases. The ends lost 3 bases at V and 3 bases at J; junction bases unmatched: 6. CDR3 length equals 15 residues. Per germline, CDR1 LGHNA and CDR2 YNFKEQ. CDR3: CASSQAGTGIYEQYF. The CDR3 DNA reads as TGTGCCAGCAGCCAGGCCGGGACAGGGATCTACGAGCAGTACTTC.

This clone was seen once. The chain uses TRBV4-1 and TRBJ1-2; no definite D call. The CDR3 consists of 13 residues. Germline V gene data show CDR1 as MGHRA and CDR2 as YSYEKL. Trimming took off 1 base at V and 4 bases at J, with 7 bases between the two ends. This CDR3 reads CASSQGGSYGYTF. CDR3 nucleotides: TGCGCCAGCAGCCAAGGCGGCTCCTATGGCTACACCTTC.

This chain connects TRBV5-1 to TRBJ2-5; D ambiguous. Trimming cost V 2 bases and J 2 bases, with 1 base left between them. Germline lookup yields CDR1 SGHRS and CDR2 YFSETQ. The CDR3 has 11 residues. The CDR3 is CASSFQETQYF. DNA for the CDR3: TGCGCCAGCAGCTTTCAAGAGACCCAGTACTTC.

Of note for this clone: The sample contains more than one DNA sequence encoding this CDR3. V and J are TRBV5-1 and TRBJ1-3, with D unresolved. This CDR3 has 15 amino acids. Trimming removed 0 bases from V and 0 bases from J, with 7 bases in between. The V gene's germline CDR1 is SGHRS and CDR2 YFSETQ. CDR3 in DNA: TGCGCCAGCAGCTTGGTCGGGAGCTCTGGAAACACCATATATTTT. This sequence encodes CASSLVGSSGNTIYF. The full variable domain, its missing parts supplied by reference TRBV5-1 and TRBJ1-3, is KAGVTQTPRYLIKTRGQQVTLSCSPISGHRSVSWYQQTPGQGLQFLFEYFSETQRNKGNFPGRFSGRQFSNSRSEMNVSTLELGDSALYLCASSLVGSSGNTIYFGEGSWLTVV.

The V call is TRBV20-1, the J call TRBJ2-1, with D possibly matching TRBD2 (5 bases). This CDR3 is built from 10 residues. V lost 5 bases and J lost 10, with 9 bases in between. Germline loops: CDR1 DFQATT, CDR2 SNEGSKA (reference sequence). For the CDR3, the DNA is TGCAGTGCTGCACGGGGAGAGCAGTTCTTC. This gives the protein CSAARGEQFF.

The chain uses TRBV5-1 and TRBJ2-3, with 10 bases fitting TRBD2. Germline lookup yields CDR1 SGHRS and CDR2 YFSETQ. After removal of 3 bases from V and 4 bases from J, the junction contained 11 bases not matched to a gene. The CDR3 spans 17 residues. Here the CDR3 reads CASSSRASGSGADTQYF. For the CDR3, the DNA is TGCGCCAGCAGCTCCCGGGCTAGCGGGAGCGGGGCAGATACGCAGTATTTT.

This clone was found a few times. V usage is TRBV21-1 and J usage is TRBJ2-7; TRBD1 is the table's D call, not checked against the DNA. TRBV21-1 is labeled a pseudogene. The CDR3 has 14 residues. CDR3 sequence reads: CASSKRTGPCEQYF. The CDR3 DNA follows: TGTGCCAGCAGCAAGCGGACAGGGCCTTGCGAGCAGTACTTC.

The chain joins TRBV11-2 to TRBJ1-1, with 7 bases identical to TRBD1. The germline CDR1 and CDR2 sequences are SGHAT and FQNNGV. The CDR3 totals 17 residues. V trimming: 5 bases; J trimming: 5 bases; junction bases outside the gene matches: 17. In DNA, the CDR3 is TGTGCCAGCAGCCGTTATTTACAGGGGCTCTTAGGGACTGAAGCTTTCTTT. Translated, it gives CASSRYLQGLLGTEAFF.

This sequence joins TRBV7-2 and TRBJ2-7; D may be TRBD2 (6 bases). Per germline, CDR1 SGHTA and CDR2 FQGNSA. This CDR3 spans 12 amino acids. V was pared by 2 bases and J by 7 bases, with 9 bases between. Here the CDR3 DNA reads TGTGCCAGCAGCTTAACGGGAGATGAGCAGTACTTC. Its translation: CASSLTGDEQYF.

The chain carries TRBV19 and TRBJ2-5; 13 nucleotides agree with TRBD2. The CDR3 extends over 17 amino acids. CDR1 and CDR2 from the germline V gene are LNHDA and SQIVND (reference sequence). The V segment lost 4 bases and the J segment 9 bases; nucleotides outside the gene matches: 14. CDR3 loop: CASSNGTSGIRGRAQYF. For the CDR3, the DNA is TGTGCCAGTAGTAACGGGACTAGCGGGATACGGGGAAGGGCCCAGTACTTC.

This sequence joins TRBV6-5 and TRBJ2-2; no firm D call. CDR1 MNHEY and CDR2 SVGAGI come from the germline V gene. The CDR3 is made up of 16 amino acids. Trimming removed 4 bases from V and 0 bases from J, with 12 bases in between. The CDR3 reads CASSLKAVTNTGELFF. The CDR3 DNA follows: TGTGCCAGCAGTTTAAAGGCGGTAACGAACACCGGGGAGCTGTTTTTT.